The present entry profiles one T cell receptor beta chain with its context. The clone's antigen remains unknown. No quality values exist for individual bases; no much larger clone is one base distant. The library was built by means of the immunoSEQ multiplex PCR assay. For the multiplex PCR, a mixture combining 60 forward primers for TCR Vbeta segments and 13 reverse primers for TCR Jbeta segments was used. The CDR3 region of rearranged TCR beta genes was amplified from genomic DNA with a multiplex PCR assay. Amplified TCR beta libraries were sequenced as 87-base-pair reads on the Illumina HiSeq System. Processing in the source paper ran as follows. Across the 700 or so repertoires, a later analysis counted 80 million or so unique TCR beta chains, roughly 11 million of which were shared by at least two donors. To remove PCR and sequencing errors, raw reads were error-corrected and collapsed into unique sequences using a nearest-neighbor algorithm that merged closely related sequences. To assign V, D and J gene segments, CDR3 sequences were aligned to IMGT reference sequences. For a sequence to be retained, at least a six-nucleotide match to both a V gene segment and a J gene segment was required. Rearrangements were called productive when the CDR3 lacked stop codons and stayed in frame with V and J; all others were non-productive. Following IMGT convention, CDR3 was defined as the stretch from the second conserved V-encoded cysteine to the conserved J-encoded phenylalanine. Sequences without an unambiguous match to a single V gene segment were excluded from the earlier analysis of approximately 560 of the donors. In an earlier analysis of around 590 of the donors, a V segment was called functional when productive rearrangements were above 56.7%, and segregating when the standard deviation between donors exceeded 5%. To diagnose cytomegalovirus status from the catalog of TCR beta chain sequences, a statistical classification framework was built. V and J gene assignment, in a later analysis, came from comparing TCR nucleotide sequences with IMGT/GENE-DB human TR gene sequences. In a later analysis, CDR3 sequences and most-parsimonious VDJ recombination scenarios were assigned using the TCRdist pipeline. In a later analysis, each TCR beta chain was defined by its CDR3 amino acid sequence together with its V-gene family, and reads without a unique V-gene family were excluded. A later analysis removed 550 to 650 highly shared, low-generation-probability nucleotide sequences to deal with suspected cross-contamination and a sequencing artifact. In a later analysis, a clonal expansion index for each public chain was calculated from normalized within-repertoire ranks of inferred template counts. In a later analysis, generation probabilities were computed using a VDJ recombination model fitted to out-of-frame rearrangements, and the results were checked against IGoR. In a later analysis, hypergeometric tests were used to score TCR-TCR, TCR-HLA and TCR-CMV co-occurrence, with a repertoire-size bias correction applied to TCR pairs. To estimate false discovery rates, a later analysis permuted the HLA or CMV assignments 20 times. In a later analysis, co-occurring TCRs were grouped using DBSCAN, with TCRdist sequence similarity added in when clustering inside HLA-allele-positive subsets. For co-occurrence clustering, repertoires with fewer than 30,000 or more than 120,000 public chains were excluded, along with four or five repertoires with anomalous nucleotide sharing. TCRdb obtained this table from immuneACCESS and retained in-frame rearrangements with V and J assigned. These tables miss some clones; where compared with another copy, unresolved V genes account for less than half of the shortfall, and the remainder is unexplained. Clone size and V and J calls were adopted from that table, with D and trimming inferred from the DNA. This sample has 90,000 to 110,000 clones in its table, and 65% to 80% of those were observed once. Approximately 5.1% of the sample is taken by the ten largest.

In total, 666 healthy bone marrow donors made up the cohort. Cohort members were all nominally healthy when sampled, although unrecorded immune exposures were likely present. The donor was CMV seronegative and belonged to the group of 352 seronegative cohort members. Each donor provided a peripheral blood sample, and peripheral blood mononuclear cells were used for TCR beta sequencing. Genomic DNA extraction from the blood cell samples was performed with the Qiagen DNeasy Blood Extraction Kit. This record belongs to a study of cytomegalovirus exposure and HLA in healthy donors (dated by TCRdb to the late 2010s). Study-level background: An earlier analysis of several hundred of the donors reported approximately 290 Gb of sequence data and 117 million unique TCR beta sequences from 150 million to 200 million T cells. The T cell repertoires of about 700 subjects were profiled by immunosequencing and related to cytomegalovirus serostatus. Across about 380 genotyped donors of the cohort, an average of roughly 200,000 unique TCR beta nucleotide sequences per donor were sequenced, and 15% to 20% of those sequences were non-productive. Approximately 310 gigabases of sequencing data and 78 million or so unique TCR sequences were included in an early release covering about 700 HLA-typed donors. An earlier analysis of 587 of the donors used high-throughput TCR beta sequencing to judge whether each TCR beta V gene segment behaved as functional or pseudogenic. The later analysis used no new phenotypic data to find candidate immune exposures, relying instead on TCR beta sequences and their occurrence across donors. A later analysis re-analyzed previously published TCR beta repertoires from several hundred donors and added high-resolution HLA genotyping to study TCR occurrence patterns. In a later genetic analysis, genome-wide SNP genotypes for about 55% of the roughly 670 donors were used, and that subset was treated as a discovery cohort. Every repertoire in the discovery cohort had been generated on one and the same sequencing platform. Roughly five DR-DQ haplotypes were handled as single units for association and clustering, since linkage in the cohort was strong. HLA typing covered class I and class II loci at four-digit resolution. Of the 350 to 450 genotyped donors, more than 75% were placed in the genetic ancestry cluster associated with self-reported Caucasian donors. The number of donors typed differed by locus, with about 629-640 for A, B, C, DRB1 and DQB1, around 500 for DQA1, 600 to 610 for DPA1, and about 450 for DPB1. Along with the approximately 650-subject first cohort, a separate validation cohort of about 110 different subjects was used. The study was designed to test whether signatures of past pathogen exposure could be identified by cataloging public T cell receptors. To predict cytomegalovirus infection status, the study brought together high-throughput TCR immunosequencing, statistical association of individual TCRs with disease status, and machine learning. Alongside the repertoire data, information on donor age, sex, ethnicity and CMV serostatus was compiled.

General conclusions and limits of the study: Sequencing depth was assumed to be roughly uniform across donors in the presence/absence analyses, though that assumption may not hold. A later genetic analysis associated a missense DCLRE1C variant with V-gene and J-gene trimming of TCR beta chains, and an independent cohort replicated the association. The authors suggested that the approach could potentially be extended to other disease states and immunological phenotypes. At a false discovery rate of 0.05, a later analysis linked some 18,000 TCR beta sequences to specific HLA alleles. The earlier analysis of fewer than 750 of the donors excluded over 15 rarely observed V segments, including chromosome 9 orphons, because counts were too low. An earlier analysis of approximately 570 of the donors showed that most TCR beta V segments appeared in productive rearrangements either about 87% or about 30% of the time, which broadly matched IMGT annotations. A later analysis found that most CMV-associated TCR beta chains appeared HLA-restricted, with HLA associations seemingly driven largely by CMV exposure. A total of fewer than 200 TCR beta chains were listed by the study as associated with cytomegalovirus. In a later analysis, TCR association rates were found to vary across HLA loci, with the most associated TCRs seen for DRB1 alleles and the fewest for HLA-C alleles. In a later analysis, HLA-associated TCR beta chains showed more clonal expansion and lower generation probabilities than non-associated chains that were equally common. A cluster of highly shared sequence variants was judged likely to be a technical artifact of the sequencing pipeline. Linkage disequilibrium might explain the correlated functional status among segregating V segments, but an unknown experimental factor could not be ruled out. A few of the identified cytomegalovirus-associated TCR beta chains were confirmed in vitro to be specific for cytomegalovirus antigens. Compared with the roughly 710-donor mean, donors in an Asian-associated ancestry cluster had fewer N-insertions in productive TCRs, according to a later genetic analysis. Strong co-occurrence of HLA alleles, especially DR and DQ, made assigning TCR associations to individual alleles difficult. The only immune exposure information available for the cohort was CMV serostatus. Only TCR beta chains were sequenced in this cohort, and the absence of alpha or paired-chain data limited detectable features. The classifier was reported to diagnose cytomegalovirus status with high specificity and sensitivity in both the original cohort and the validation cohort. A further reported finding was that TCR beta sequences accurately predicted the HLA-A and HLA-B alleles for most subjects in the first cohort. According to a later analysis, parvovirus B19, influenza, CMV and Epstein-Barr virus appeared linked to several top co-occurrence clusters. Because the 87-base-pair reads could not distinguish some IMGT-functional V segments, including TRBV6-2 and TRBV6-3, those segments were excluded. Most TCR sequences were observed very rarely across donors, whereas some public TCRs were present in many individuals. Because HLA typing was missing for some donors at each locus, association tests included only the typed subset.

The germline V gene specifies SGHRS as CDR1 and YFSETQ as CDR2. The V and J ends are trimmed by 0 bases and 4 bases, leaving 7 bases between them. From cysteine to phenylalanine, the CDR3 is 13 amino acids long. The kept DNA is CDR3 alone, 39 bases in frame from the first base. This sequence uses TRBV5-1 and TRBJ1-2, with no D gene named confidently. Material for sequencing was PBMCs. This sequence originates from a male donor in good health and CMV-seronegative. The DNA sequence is TGCGCCAGCAGCTTGGCCGGTAGCTATGGCTACACCTTC. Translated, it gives CASSLAGSYGYTF.